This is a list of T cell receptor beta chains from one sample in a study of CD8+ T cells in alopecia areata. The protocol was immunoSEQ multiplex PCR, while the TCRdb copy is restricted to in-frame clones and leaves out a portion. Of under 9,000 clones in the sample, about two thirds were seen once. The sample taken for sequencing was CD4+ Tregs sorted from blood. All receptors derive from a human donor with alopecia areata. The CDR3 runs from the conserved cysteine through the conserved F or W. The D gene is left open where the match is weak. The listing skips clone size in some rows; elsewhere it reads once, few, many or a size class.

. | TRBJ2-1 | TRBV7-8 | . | CASSLVIQGGYNEQFF | TGTGCCAGCAGCTTAGTTATCCAGGGGGGATACAATGAGCAGTTCTTC
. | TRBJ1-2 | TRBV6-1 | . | CASSATRLRRVTHYGYTF | TGTGCCAGCAGTGCGACGAGGTTGAGGCGAGTTACACACTATGGCTACACCTTC
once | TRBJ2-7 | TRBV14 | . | CASSQDNWGALYEQYF | TGTGCCAGCAGCCAAGATAACTGGGGGGCGCTTTACGAGCAGTACTTC
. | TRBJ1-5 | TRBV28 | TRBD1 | CASSLGGTGGQPQHF | TGTGCCAGCAGTTTAGGCGGGACAGGGGGCCAGCCCCAGCATTTT
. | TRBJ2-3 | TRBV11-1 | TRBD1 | CASSLVGQVTDTQYF | TGTGCCAGCAGCTTAGTCGGACAGGTAACAGATACGCAGTATTTT
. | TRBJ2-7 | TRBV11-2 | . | CASSSGLKWQYF | TGTGCCAGCAGCTCTGGACTGAAATGGCAGTACTTC
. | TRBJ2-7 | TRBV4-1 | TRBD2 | CASSQDFGRESWVYF | TGCGCCAGCAGCCAAGATTTCGGGCGGGAGTCATGGGTGTACTTC
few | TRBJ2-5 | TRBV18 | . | CASSPPGSGWETQYF | TGTGCCAGCTCACCACCGGGCTCGGGATGGGAGACCCAGTACTTC
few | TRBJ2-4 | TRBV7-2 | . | CASSLGLAGDIQYF | TGTGCCAGCAGCTTAGGTCTGGCTGGGGACATTCAGTACTTC
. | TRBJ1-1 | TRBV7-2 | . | CASSFSVSTEAFF | TGTGCCAGCAGCTTTTCAGTGAGCACTGAAGCTTTCTTT
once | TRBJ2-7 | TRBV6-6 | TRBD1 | CASSYDRAYEQYF | TGTGCCAGCAGTTATGACAGGGCCTACGAGCAGTACTTC
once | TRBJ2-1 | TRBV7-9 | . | CASSFRNYNEQFF | TGTGCCAGCAGCTTCAGGAATTACAATGAGCAGTTCTTC
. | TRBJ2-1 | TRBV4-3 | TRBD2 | CASSAHPLAGGVNEQFF | TGCGCCAGCAGCGCCCACCCACTAGCGGGGGGCGTCAATGAGCAGTTCTTC
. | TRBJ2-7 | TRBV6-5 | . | CASSYSGVPYHNEQYF | TGTGCCAGCAGTTACTCTGGCGTCCCCTATCACAACGAGCAGTACTTC
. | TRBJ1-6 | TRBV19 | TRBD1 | CASSGGTYNSPLHF | TGTGCCAGCTCAGGGGGAACCTATAATTCACCCCTCCACTTT
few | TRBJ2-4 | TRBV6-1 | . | CASSEEREGKAKNIQYF | TGTGCCAGCAGTGAAGAACGAGAAGGAAAAGCCAAAAACATTCAGTACTTC